This is a list of T cell receptor beta chains from one sample in a study of identical twins. TCRdb called the 5' RACE reads again in MiXCR, with one record for every CDR3 protein. The repertoire holds about 450,000 distinct CDR3 sequences, with around 18% as singletons. The sequenced sample was naive T cells sorted from blood. These receptor sequences come from a man in his fifties or sixties in good health. CDR3s include the opening cysteine and the closing phenylalanine or tryptophan.

v_call,j_call,cdr3_length,cdr3_aa
TRBV12-3/TRBV12-4,TRBJ2-1,15,CASSGTGDPWHEQFF
TRBV4-2,TRBJ1-5,15,CASSPGQGAFQPQHF
TRBV11-2,TRBJ2-3,18,CASSPFRRRLAGTDTQYF
TRBV25-1,TRBJ2-1,13,CASRDQTGAKQFF
TRBV20-1,TRBJ1-1,13,CSARDRVNTEAFF
TRBV4-1,TRBJ1-2,15,CASSLHRDDGYGYTF
TRBV5-4,TRBJ1-3,15,CASSPGQDSGNTIYF
TRBV28,TRBJ2-1,13,CASGRGGLGEQFF
TRBV6-2/TRBV6-3,TRBJ1-5,17,CASSPDRARYSNQPQHF
TRBV20-1,TRBJ2-7,15,CSARKELAAFYEQYF
TRBV25-1,TRBJ2-7,14,CATQGQGLSYEQYF